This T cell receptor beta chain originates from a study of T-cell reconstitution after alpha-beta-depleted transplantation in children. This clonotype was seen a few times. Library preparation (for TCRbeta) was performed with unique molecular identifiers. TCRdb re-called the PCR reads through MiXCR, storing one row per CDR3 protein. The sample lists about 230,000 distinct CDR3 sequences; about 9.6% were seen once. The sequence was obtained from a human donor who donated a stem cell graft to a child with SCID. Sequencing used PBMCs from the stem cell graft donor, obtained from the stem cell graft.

The CDR3 spells CSARDPRIYEQYF. CDR3 coding DNA: TGCAGTGCTAGAGATCCAAGAATCTACGAGCAGTACTTC. The genes are TRBV20-1 and TRBJ2-7; D gene ambiguous. In germline, CDR1 is DFQATT, CDR2 SNEGSKA (reference sequence). The CDR3 consists of 13 residues. V was shortened by 0 bases and J by 3 bases, with 9 bases between the two germline ends.